This TCR beta chain appears in the sequencing data of a study of blood T cell repertoires in COVID-19. Libraries were prepared by immunoSEQ multiplex PCR; TCRdb keeps only in-frame clonotypes and omits some of them. The table shows a few hundred thousand clones, with approximately 86% occurring only once. The CDR3 runs to 15 residues. V lost 2 bases, J lost 4 bases, and 2 bases stayed unmatched. Germline values: CDR1 SGDLS, CDR2 YYNGEE. Sequenced sample: peripheral blood. This rearrangement joins TRBV9 to TRBJ2-7; 14 nucleotides match TRBD2. This clonotype was sampled from a man in his forties or fifties who had recovered from COVID-19. CDR3 sequence: CASSVGLAGDYEQYF. CDR3 DNA: TGTGCCAGCAGCGTGGGACTAGCGGGAGATTACGAGCAGTACTTC. The full variable domain, with the rest looked up from reference TRBV9 and TRBJ2-7, is DSGVTQTPKHLITATGQRVTLRCSPRSGDLSVYWYQQSLDQGLQFLIQYYNGEERAKGNILERFSAQQFPDLHSELNLSSLELGDSALYFCASSVGLAGDYEQYFGPGTRLTVT.